Below are 24 T cell receptor beta chains sequenced from a single sample in a study of blood T cell repertoires in COVID-19. TCRdb's copy holds only in-frame clones and misses some; the assay was immunoSEQ multiplex PCR. The table shows 150,000 to 200,000 clones, with roughly 80% occurring only once. Sequenced input: peripheral blood. These receptors originate from a woman aged 55-70 years with COVID-19, enrolled during active disease.

This clone was found once. The chain recombines TRBV19 with TRBJ1-4, with 10 bases matching TRBD1. Germline CDR1 LNHDA, CDR2 SQIVND (reference sequence). This CDR3 is built from 14 residues. V was clipped by 5 bases and J by 10 bases; unmatched bases: 7. CDR3: CASSPSRDRGKLFF. The CDR3 DNA reads TGTGCCAGTAGTCCGTCCCGGGACAGGGGAAAACTGTTTTTT. Full variable domain (rest looked up from reference TRBV19 and TRBJ1-4): DGGITQSPKYLFRKEGQNVTLSCEQNLNHDAMYWYRQDPGQGLRLIYYSQIVNDFQKGDIAEGYSVSREKKESFPLTVTSAQKNPTAFYLCASSPSRDRGKLFFGSGTQLSVL.

This chain uses TRBV28 with TRBJ2-6, with TRBD1 identical over 12 bases. Germline CDR1 is MDHEN and CDR2 is SYDVKM. This CDR3 is 20 amino acids long. V lost 1 base and J lost 0; bases outside the gene matches: 7. The DNA of the CDR3 is TGTGCCAGCAGTTTATTTGGGACAGGGGGCTTGTACTCTGGGGCCAACGTCCTGACTTTC. Translated: CASSLFGTGGLYSGANVLTF.

V gene TRBV7-2 combines with J gene TRBJ2-2; TRBD1 matches at 8 bases. Germline V gene lookup returns CDR1 SGHTA and CDR2 FQGNSA. The ends lost 7 bases at V and 3 bases at J; junction bases unmatched: 7. This CDR3 comprises 15 residues. CDR3 sequence (DNA): TGTGCCAGCAATCAACAGGGGGGAGACACCGGGGAGCTGTTTTTT. Protein sequence: CASNQQGGDTGELFF.

This clone came up once. The rearrangement links TRBV7-3 to TRBJ1-6; D gene uncertain. This CDR3 has 14 residues. The V end lost 0 bases, the J end lost 6 bases, and 6 bases lay between the germline ends. Germline CDR1 is SGHTA and CDR2 is FQGTGA. CDR3 in amino acids: CASSLTPGNSPLHF. DNA for the CDR3: TGTGCCAGCAGCTTAACGCCGGGTAATTCACCCCTCCACTTT.

This chain connects TRBV28 to TRBJ1-6, with TRBD1 matching over 7 bases. The CDR3 is 15 residues long. Per the germline V gene, CDR1 is MDHEN and CDR2 is SYDVKM. The V and J ends lost 6 bases and 7 bases, in that order; junction bases with no gene match: 9. DNA for the CDR3: TGTGCCAGCAGCCTTACAGGGGAATTGAATTCACCCCTCCACTTT. Amino acids: CASSLTGELNSPLHF.

The genes are TRBV7-9 and TRBJ2-1, with 12 bases matching TRBD2. CDR1 and CDR2 from the germline V gene are SEHNR and FQNEAQ (reference sequence). The CDR3 consists of 15 residues. The CDR3 DNA sequence: TGTGTCATGGGGGCTAGCGGGAGGGCCGCCAATGAGCAGTTCTTC. This translates into CVMGASGRAANEQFF.

J is TRBJ1-3 and V is TRBV29-1; D is uncertain. CDR1 is SQVTM, CDR2 ANQGSEA, per germline. Trimming took 4 bases from V and 2 from J, leaving 9 bases between them. This CDR3 contains 13 residues. The CDR3 sequence: CSVGATPGNTIYF. As DNA, the CDR3 is TGCAGCGTTGGGGCCACTCCTGGAAACACCATATATTTT.

The chain joins TRBV5-1 to TRBJ1-1; 7 nucleotides match TRBD1. This CDR3 contains 15 residues. Trimming cost V 0 bases and J 3 bases; bases outside gene matches: 5. In germline, CDR1 is SGHRS, CDR2 YFSETQ. This CDR3 is CASSLDTGVDTEAFF. The CDR3 DNA is TGCGCCAGCAGCTTGGATACAGGGGTTGACACTGAAGCTTTCTTT.

The chain is built from TRBV28 and TRBJ1-4; TRBD1 agrees at 12 bases. Germline CDR1 reads MDHEN; CDR2 reads SYDVKM. This CDR3 has 18 residues. The V segment lost 5 bases and the J segment 7 bases; nucleotides outside the gene matches: 14. The CDR3 DNA reads as TGTGCCAGCAGTCCTTCCCCGGGACAGGGGGCGGGGGGTGAAAAACTGTTTTTT. This sequence encodes CASSPSPGQGAGGEKLFF.

The chain links TRBV7-8 to TRBJ2-1; possibly TRBD1 for D (5 bases). CDR3 length: 15 amino acids. Trimming took off 1 base at V and 6 bases at J, with 13 bases between the two ends. Germline V gene lookup returns CDR1 SGHVS and CDR2 FQNEAQ. For the CDR3, the DNA is TGTGCCAGCAGCTTAGTGCCGGCAGGGTCCAATGAGCAGTTCTTC. Translated: CASSLVPAGSNEQFF.

The chain couples TRBV28 to TRBJ1-2, with TRBD1 identical over 8 bases. Germline V gene sequence: CDR1 MDHEN, CDR2 SYDVKM. The CDR3 extends over 15 amino acids. Trimming removed 5 bases from V and 8 bases from J; junction bases left unmatched: 13. The CDR3 region has the DNA TGTGCCAGCAGTGCCGTCAGGGGGGACAGGAAGGGCTACACCTTC. Protein product: CASSAVRGDRKGYTF.

As to this clone: The germline gene is not matched at one end of the junction; a read error may be the cause. The chain couples TRBV14 to TRBJ1-5; D not resolved. The V gene's germline CDR1 is SGHDN and CDR2 FVKESK. The CDR3 covers 13 residues. The CDR3: CASSQGGSQPQHF. CDR3 sequence (DNA): TGTGCCAGCAGTCAAGGAGGAAGTCAGCCCCAGCATTTT.

This clone has a single count. The chain is built from TRBV11-2 and TRBJ1-1; a possible D gene is TRBD1 (6 bases). Per the germline V gene, CDR1 is SGHAT and CDR2 is FQNNGV. V was shortened by 6 bases and J by 1 base, with 12 bases between the two germline ends. The CDR3 totals 14 residues. The CDR3 region has the DNA TGTGCCAGCAGTAAAACAGGGCGGAACACTGAAGCTTTCTTT. It is translated as CASSKTGRNTEAFF.

The chain joins TRBV5-8 to TRBJ2-7; D is perhaps TRBD1 (5 bases). The V gene lost 5 bases and the J gene lost 2 bases, with 14 bases spanning the gap. The CDR3 is made up of 14 amino acids. Germline CDR1 and CDR2: SGHTS and YDEGEE. CDR3 DNA: TGTGCCAGCAGTTCCCGGACACGTACCTACGAGCAGTACTTC. It specifies CASSSRTRTYEQYF.

The chain couples TRBV9 to TRBJ1-4, with TRBD1 identical over 8 bases. Germline trimming cut 4 bases from V and 5 bases from J; bases unmatched to any gene: 4. Germline CDR1 is SGDLS and CDR2 is YYNGEE. The CDR3 sequence is 14 residues long. CDR3 residues: CASSPRDRNEKLFF. CDR3 bases: TGTGCCAGCAGCCCTCGGGACAGGAATGAAAAACTGTTTTTT.

The chain is built from TRBV6-1 and TRBJ1-5; TRBD1 matches 7 bases. Germline V CDR1 and CDR2: MNHNS, SASEGT. The trim removed 1 base at V and 6 bases at J, leaving 3 bases unmatched. The CDR3 has 14 amino acids. CDR3 in amino acids: CASSEGQGGQPQHF. The DNA for the CDR3 is TGTGCCAGCAGTGAAGGTCAGGGGGGTCAGCCCCAGCATTTT.

This chain connects TRBV28 to TRBJ2-4; 7 nucleotides agree with TRBD2. Per germline, CDR1 MDHEN and CDR2 SYDVKM. The CDR3 extends over 15 amino acids. Losses at the gene ends were 6 bases for V and 6 bases for J; bases not matched to a gene: 11. The CDR3 loop reads CASSNGSGGRNIQYF. CDR3 DNA: TGTGCCAGCAGCAACGGGAGTGGCGGGAGAAACATTCAGTACTTC.

In this sample, this clone turned up once. This chain joins TRBV30 and TRBJ2-5; possibly TRBD2 for D (5 bases). The V end lost 1 base, the J end lost 1 base, and 13 bases lay between the germline ends. Germline V gene sequence: CDR1 GTSNPN, CDR2 SVGIG (reference sequence). The CDR3 is 15 amino acids. CDR3 sequence (DNA): TGTGCCTGGAGTGGGGCCCGGGGATTCCAAGAGACCCAGTACTTC. Its protein is CAWSGARGFQETQYF. Variable domain in full (rest from reference TRBV30 and TRBJ2-5): SQTIHQWPATLVQPVGSPLSLECTVEGTSNPNLYWYRQAAGRGLQLLFYSVGIGQISSEVPQNLSASRPQDRQFILSSKKLLLSDSGFYLCAWSGARGFQETQYFGPGTRLLVL.

The chain links TRBV7-3 to TRBJ2-5, with 7 nucleotides matching TRBD1. Germline V CDR1 and CDR2: SGHTA, FQGTGA. Losses at the gene ends were 0 bases for V and 7 bases for J; bases not matched to a gene: 8. The CDR3 sequence is 15 residues long. The CDR3 spells CASSLTGDRAGTQYF. The CDR3, as DNA: TGTGCCAGCAGCTTAACTGGAGACAGGGCCGGGACCCAGTACTTC.

The chain employs TRBV5-6 and TRBJ2-1, with D perhaps TRBD1 (6 bases). This CDR3 region has 15 residues. Trimming pared 5 bases from V and 0 bases from J, leaving 12 bases between. From germline, CDR1 is SGHDT and CDR2 YYEEEE. This chain's CDR3 is CASRLRGSSYNEQFF. The CDR3, as DNA: TGTGCCAGCAGGTTAAGGGGGAGCTCCTACAATGAGCAGTTCTTC.

V and J are TRBV3-1 (or the pseudogene TRBV3-2) and TRBJ1-6, with 7 positions matching TRBD1. CDR1 and CDR2 from the germline V gene are LGHDT and YNNKEL (reference sequence). After removal of 4 bases from V and 4 bases from J, the junction contained 4 bases not matched to a gene. This CDR3 region has 15 residues. In nucleotides, the CDR3 is TGTGCCAGCAGCCTACCGGGACAGTATAATTCACCCCTCCACTTT. Translation gives CASSLPGQYNSPLHF.

This chain uses TRBV2 with TRBJ2-7, with 7 bases aligning to TRBD1. The CDR3 length is 15 residues. V gave up 4 bases and J gave up 7 bases; unmatched junction bases: 13. Per the germline V gene, CDR1 is SNHLY and CDR2 is FYNNEI. CDR3 residues: CASSATGAKVGEQYF. Here the CDR3 DNA reads TGTGCCAGCAGTGCTACAGGGGCCAAAGTTGGGGAGCAGTACTTC. Full variable domain (missing parts from reference TRBV2 and TRBJ2-7): EPEVTQTPSHQVTQMGQEVILRCVPISNHLYFYWYRQILGQKVEFLVSFYNNEISEKSEIFDDQFSVERPDGSNFTLKIRSTKLEDSAMYFCASSATGAKVGEQYFGPGTRLTVT.

The rearrangement uses TRBV4-1 and TRBJ1-4, with D hard to call. The V end was cut by 0 bases, the J end by 3 bases, with 8 bases between. The CDR3 extends over 15 amino acids. Germline CDR1 is MGHRA and CDR2 is YSYEKL. The CDR3 here is CASSQDERANEKLFF. Here the CDR3 DNA reads TGCGCCAGCAGCCAAGATGAGAGGGCTAATGAAAAACTGTTTTTT.

This clone has just one count. This chain uses TRBV5-1 with TRBJ2-7, with 14 nucleotides matching TRBD2. J gave up 4 bases and V 0 bases, and 9 bases lay outside the gene matches. Germline V gene lookup returns CDR1 SGHRS and CDR2 YFSETQ. The CDR3 totals 18 residues. The CDR3 loop is CASSLGLAGGTTQYEQYV. CDR3 DNA sequence: TGCGCCAGCAGCTTGGGACTAGCGGGGGGGACAACGCAGTACGAGCAGTACGTC.